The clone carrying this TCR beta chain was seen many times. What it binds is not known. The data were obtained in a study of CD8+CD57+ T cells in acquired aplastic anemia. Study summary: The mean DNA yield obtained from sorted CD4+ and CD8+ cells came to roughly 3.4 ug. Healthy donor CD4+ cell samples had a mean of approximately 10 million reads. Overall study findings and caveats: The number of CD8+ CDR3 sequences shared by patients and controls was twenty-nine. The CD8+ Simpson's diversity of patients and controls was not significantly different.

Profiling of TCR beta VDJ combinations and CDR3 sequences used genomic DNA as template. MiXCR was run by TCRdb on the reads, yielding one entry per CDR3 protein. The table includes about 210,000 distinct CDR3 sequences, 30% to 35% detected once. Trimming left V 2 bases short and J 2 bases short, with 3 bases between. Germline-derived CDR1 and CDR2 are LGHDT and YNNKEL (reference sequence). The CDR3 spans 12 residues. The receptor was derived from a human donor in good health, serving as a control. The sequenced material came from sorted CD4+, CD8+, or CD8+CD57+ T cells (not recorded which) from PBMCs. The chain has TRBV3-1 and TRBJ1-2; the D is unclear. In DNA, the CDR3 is TGTGCCAGCAGCCAACCCAACTATGGCTACACCTTC. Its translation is CASSQPNYGYTF.